This T cell receptor beta chain was found in a study of OX40 agonist ivuxolimab in advanced cancers. About the research overall: Aged roughly 23 to 80 with a mean of 60 years, they were almost 85% male. General study results and limits: Doses of 0.1 to 3.0 mg/kg were accompanied by clonal expansion of CD4+ and CD8+ blood T cells by week 6. Averaged across samples, CD8+ T cells carried more expanded clones than CD4+ did. Normalized T-cell clonal expansion was also low in some nonresponders.

CDR3 length equals 11 residues. V lost 4 bases and J 8 bases, leaving 7 bases between the germline ends. Regarding this clone: Antigen unknown.

Here immunoSEQ multiplex PCR was the method, and the copy in TCRdb shows in-frame clones only, minus some. In the table there are 9,500 to 10,000 clones, roughly 70% of which are singletons. The V call is TRBV23-1, the J call TRBJ2-3; no definite D call. TRBV23-1 is flagged as an ORF with uncertain function. This TCR derives from an adult with an advanced solid tumor such as melanoma, head and neck, liver or kidney cancer. Sequenced material: CD4+ or CD8+ T cells sorted from blood, taken in a trial of the OX40 agonist ivuxolimab. The CDR3 sequence is CASSRIFTQYF. The CDR3 DNA sequence: TGCGCCAGCAGTCGGATTTTTACGCAGTATTTT.